This T cell receptor beta chain is from a study of cytomegalovirus exposure and HLA in healthy donors. Study background: About 77 million unique TCRs from HLA-typed donors made up an early data release.

CDR3 length: 15 residues. Trimming left V 3 bases short and J 5 bases short, with 16 bases between. Germline V gives CDR1 SGHVS, CDR2 FNYEAQ. In the PCR, 60 Vbeta and 13 Jbeta primers were used. Repertoires were generated with immunoSEQ multiplex PCR, while TCRdb's copy carries only in-frame clones and drops some. The sample lists 150,000 or so clones, 60% to 80% occurring once. This receptor was identified in a male donor in good health and CMV-seronegative. Specimen: PBMCs. The chain has TRBV7-6 and TRBJ1-1; D remains ambiguous. CDR3 in DNA: TGTGCCAGCAGCTTTTCAGAGGAGGGAGCAACTGAAGCTTTCTTT. Translating gives CASSFSEEGATEAFF.